This T cell receptor beta chain was sequenced in a study of blood T cell repertoires in COVID-19. Study context: Sites across the United States, Italy and Spain contributed samples from acute and convalescent COVID-19. In each case, the material was cDNA or gDNA derived from T cells, B-cell-depleted T cells, or PBMCs.

The germline CDR1 and CDR2 sequences are SNHLY and FYNNEI. Trimming removed 9 bases at V and 8 bases at J, with 20 bases between. The CDR3 length is 15 residues. In the original workflow: Amplification with reference gene primers provided the estimates of nucleated cell counts. Measured with immunoSEQ multiplex PCR; TCRdb has only the in-frame clones, and not every one. That table furnishes V, J and clone size, whereas the DNA furnished D and trimming. Here the sample spans 20,000 to 25,000 clones, about four fifths being singletons. The clonotype was recovered from a man between 65 and 85 years old with acute or convalescent COVID-19. The gene calls are TRBV2 and TRBJ1-6; maybe TRBD1 (6 bases). Sequenced material: peripheral blood. The CDR3 spells CASKIQGSIDSPLHF. CDR3 nucleotides: TGTGCCAGTAAGATACAGGGATCGATCGATTCACCCCTCCACTTT.